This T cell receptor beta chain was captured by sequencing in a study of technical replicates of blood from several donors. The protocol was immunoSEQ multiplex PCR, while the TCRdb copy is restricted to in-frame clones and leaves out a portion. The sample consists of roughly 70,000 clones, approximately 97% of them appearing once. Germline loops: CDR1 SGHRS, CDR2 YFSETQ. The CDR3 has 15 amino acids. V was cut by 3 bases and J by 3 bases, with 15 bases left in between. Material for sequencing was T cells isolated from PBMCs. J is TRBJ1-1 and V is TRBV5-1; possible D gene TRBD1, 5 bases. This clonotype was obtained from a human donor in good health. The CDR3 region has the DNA TGCGCCAGCAGCTGGGTGGGGCCCATGGACACTGAAGCTTTCTTT. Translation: CASSWVGPMDTEAFF. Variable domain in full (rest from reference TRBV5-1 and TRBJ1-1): KAGVTQTPRYLIKTRGQQVTLSCSPISGHRSVSWYQQTPGQGLQFLFEYFSETQRNKGNFPGRFSGRQFSNSRSEMNVSTLELGDSALYLCASSWVGPMDTEAFFGQGTRLTVV.